Included here is one T cell receptor (beta chain) sequence, with context. Reverse transcription of roughly 0.45 to 1 ug RNA was carried out with random hexamers. Amplification of TCR beta CDR3 by immunoSEQ multiplex PCR spanned 54 Vbeta and 13 Jbeta. TCRdb reanalysed the immunoSEQ multiplex PCR reads using MiXCR and keeps one entry per CDR3 protein. The table records roughly 190,000 distinct CDR3 sequences, approximately 93% of them present only once. The TEMRA cells underwent FACS enrichment, while the CD8+ and CD4+ T cells underwent negative isolation. CDR1 and CDR2 (germline): SNHLY, FYNNEI. V lost 6 bases to trimming and J lost 5 bases; unmatched junction nucleotides: 2. CDR3 size: 12 residues. This entry belongs to a study of CD8 T cells in Susac syndrome.

V usage is TRBV2 and J usage is TRBJ2-7, with 9 bases identical to TRBD1. This TCR came from a human donor in good health. Sequences were obtained from CD4+ T cells from PBMCs. CDR3 coding DNA: TGTGCCAGCAGGGGGGACAGGGACGAGCAGTACGTC. This codes for CASRGDRDEQYV.